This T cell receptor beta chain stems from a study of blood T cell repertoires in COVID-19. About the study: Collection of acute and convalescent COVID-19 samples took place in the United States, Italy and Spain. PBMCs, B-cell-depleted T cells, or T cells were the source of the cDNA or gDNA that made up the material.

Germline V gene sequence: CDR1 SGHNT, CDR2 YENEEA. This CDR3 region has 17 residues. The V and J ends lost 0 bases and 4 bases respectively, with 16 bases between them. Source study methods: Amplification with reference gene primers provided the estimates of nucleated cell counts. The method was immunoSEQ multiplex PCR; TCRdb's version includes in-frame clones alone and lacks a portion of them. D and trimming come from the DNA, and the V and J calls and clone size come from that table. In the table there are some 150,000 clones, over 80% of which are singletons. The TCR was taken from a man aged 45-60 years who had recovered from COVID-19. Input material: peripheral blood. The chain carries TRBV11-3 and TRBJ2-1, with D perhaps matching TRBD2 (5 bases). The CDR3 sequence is CASSLDGSWSGYNEQFF. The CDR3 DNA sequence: TGTGCCAGCAGCTTAGATGGGAGTTGGTCTGGGTACAATGAGCAGTTCTTC.